This T cell receptor beta chain was sequenced for a study of CD8 T cells in Susac syndrome. On the study more broadly: The sequenced Susac syndrome patients included five or six who had clinically active disease and under ten who were in remission. When blood was collected, patients with Susac syndrome were therapy-naive, were taking corticosteroids, or were receiving intravenous immunoglobulin alone.

As judged by recently defined diagnostic criteria, patients with Susac syndrome had definite or probable disease. It was with random hexamers that about 0.45 to 1 ug RNA was reverse transcribed. A single record per CDR3 protein comes from TCRdb applying MiXCR to the immunoSEQ multiplex PCR reads. The sample consists of about 240,000 distinct CDR3 sequences, 90% to 97% of them appearing once. CDR3 length: 14 amino acids. V gave up 3 bases and J gave up 6 bases, with 15 bases separating them. The V gene's germline CDR1 is SQVTM and CDR2 ANQGSEA. The material sequenced was CD4+ T cells from PBMCs. The TCR sequence derives from a human donor with Susac syndrome. The chain is built from TRBV29-1 and TRBJ2-4, with D perhaps TRBD2 (6 bases). This chain's CDR3 is CSVEAGRSGNIQYF. CDR3 coding DNA: TGCAGCGTTGAGGCAGGGAGGTCGGGAAACATTCAGTACTTC.